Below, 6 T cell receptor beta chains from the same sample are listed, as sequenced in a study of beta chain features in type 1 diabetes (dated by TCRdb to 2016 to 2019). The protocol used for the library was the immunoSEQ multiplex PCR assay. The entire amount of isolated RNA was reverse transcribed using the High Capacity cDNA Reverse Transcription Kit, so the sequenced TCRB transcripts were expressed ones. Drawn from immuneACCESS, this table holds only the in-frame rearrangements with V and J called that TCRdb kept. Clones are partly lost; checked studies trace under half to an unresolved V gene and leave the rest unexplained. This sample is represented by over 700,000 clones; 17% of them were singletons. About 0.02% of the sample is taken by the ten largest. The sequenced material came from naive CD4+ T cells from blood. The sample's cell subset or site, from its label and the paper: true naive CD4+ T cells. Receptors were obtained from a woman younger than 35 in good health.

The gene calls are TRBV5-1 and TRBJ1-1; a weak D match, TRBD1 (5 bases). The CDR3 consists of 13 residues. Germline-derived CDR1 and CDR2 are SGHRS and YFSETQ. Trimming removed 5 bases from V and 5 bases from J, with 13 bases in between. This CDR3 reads CASRFQGGTEAFF. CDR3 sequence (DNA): TGCGCCAGCAGATTCCAGGGAGGAACTGAAGCTTTCTTT.

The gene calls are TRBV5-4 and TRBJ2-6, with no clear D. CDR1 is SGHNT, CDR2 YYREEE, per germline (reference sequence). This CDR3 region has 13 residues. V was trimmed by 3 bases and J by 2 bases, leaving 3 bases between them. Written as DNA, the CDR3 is TGTGCCAGCAGCTCCGCTGGGGCCAACGTCCTGACTTTC. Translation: CASSSAGANVLTF.

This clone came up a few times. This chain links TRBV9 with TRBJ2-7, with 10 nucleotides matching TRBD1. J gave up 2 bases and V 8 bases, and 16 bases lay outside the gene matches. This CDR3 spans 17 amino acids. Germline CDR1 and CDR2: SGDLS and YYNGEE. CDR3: CARPGQGNMPAAYEQYF. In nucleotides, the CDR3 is TGTGCCAGGCCGGGACAGGGGAATATGCCGGCTGCCTACGAGCAGTACTTC.

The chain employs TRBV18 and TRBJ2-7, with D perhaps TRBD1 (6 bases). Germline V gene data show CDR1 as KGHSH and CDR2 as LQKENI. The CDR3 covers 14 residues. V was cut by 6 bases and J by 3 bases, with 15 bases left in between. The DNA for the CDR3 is TGTGCCAGCTCTAAAGGGACAACCTTCTACGAGCAGTACTTC. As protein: CASSKGTTFYEQYF.

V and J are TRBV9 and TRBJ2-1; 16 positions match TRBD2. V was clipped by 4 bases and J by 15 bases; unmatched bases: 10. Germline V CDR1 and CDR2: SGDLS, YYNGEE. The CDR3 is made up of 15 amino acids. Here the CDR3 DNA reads TGTGCCAGCAGCCAGTTCGGGACTAGCGGGAGGGCCTGGTTCTTC. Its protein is CASSQFGTSGRAWFF.

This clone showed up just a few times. The CDR3 coding sequence is TGTGCCAGCAGCTCCGGGACAGAAAATGAAAAACTGTTTTTT. This gives the protein CASSSGTENEKLFF. This chain connects TRBV28 to TRBJ1-4; 7 positions agree with TRBD1. This CDR3 comprises 14 residues. Germline V lookup: CDR1 MDHEN, CDR2 SYDVKM. J lost 5 bases, V lost 6 bases, and 6 bases had no gene match.